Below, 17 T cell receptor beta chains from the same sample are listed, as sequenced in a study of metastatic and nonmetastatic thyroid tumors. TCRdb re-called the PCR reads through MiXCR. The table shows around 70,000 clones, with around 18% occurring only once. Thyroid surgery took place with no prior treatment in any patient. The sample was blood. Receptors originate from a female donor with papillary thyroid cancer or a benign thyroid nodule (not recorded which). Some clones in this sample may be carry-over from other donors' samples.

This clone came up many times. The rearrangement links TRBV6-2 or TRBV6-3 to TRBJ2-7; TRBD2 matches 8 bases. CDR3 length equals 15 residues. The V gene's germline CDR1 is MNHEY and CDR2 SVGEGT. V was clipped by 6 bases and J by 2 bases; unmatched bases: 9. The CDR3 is CASSPGGGLTYEQYF. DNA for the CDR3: TGTGCCAGCAGCCCGGGGGGGGGGTTGACCTACGAGCAGTACTTC.

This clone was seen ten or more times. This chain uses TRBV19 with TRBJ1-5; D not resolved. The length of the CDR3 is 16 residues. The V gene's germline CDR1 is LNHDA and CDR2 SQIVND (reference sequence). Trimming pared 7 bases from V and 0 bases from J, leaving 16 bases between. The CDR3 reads CASTNGRGISNQPQHF. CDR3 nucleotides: TGTGCCAGTACAAACGGGCGAGGTATTAGCAATCAGCCCCAGCATTTT.

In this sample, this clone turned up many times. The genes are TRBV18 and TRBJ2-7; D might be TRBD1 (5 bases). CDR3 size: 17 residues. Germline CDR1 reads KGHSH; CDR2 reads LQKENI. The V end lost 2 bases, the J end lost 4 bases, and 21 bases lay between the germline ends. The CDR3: CASSPNDSTQTDYEQYF. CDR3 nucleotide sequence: TGTGCCAGCTCACCAAATGATAGCACCCAGACAGATTACGAGCAGTACTTC.

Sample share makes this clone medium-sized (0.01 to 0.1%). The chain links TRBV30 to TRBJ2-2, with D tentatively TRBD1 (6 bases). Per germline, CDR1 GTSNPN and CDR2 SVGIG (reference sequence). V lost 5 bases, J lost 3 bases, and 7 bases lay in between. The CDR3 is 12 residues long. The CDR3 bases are TGTGCCTGGGGACAGTACACCGGGGAGCTGTTTTTT. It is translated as CAWGQYTGELFF.

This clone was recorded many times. For the CDR3, the DNA is TGCGCCAGCAGCCGGGGACAGCTGGAGGATACGCAGTATTTT. It codes for CASSRGQLEDTQYF. The chain combines TRBV5-1 with TRBJ2-3, with 7 bases lining up with TRBD1. The V segment lost 4 bases and the J segment 6 bases; nucleotides outside the gene matches: 8. The CDR3 is 14 amino acids. Germline V lookup: CDR1 SGHRS, CDR2 YFSETQ.

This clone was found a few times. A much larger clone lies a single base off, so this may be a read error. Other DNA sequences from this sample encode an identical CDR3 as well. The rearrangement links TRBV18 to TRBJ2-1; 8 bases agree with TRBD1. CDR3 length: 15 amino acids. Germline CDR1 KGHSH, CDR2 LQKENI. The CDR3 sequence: CASSPRQGLGNEQFF. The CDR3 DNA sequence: TGTGCCAGCTCGCCACGACAGGGGCTCGGAAATGAGCAGTTCTTC.

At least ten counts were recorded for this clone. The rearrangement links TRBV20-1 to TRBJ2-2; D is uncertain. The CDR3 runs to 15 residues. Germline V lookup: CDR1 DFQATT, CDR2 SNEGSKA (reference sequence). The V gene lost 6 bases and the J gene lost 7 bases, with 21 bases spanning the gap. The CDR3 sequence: CSAARTLPPLGELFF. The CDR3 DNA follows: TGCAGTGCGGCCCGGACCCTCCCCCCTCTCGGGGAGCTGTTTTTT.

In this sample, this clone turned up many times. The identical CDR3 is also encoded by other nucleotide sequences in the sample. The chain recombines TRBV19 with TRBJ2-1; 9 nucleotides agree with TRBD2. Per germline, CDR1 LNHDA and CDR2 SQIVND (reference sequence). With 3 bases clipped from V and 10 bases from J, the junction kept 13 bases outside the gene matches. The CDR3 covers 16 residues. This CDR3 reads CASSIRGRDHSGEQFF. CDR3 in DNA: TGTGCCAGTAGTATCCGCGGGAGGGACCACTCGGGGGAGCAGTTCTTC.

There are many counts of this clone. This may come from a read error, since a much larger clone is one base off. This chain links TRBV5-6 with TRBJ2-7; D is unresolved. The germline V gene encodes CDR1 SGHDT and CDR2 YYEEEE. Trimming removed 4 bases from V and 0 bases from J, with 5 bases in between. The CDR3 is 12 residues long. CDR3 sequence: CASSESSYEQYF. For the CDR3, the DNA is TGTGCCAGCAGCGAGAGCTCCTACGAGCAGTACTTC.

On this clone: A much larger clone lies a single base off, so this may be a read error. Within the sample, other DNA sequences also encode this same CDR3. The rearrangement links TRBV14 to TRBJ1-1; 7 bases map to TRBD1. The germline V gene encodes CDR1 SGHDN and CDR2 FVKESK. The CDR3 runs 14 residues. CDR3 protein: CASSHTGDIGGAFF. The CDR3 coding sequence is TGCGCCAGCAGCCATACAGGGGATATAGGGGGAGCTTTCTTT.

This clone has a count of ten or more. CDR3: CASSTSIETQYF. CDR3 bases: TGTGCCAGCAGTACCAGTATAGAGACCCAGTACTTC. The chain joins TRBV28 to TRBJ2-5; no definite D call. The CDR3 is 12 amino acids. Per the germline V gene, CDR1 is MDHEN and CDR2 is SYDVKM. V lost 5 bases and J lost 4, with 8 bases in between.

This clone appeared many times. The CDR3: CSASPPGGYGYTF. CDR3 coding DNA: TGCAGTGCTTCCCCACCGGGCGGGTATGGCTACACCTTC. The J gene is TRBJ1-2, the V gene TRBV20-1, with D hard to call. This CDR3 is 13 amino acids long. Trimming pared 5 bases from V and 5 bases from J, leaving 15 bases between. Germline assignment: CDR1 DFQATT and CDR2 SNEGSKA (reference sequence).

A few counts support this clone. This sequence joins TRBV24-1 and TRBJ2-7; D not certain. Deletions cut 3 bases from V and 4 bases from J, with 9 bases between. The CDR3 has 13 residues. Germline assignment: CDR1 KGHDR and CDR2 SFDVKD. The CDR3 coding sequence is TGTGCCACCAGTGATCCAGTAGAGTACGAGCAGTACTTC. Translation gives CATSDPVEYEQYF.

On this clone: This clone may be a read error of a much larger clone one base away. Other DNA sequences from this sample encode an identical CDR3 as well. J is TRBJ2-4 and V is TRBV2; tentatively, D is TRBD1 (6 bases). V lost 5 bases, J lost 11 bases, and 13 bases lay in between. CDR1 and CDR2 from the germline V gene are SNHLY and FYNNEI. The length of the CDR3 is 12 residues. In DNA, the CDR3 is TGTGCCAGCAGTCCACCCCCAGGGGTTCAGTACTTC. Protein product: CASSPPPGVQYF.

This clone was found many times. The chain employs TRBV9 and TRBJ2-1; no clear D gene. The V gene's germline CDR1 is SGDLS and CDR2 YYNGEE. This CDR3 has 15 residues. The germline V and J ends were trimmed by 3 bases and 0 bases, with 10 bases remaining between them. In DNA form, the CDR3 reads TGTGCCAGCAGCGACCCCCTTAGCTCCTACAATGAGCAGTTCTTC. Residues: CASSDPLSSYNEQFF.

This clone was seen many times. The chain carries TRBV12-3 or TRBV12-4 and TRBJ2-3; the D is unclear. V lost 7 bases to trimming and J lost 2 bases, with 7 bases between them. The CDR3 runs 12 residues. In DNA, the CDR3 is TGTGCCAGCAAAACAGCCACAGATACGCAGTATTTT. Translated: CASKTATDTQYF.

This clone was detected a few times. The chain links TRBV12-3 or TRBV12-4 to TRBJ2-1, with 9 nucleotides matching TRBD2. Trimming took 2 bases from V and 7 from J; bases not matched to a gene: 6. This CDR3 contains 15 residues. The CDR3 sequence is CASSLWASGTNEQFF. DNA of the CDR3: TGTGCCAGCAGTTTATGGGCTAGCGGGACTAATGAGCAGTTCTTC.